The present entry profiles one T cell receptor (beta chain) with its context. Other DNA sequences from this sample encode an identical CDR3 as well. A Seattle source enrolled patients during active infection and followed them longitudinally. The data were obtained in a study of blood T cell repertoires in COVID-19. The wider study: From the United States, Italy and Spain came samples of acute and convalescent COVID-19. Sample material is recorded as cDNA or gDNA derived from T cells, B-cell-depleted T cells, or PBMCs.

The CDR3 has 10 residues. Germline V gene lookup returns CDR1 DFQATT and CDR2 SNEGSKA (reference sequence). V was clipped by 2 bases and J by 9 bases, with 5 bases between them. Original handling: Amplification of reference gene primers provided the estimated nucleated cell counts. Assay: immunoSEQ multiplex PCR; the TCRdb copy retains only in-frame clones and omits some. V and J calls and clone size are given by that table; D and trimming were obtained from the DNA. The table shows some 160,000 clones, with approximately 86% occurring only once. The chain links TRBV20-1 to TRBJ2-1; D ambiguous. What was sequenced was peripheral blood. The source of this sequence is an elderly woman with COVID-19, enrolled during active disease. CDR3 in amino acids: CSARLSEQFF. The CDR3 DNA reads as TGCAGTGCTAGACTCTCTGAGCAGTTCTTC.